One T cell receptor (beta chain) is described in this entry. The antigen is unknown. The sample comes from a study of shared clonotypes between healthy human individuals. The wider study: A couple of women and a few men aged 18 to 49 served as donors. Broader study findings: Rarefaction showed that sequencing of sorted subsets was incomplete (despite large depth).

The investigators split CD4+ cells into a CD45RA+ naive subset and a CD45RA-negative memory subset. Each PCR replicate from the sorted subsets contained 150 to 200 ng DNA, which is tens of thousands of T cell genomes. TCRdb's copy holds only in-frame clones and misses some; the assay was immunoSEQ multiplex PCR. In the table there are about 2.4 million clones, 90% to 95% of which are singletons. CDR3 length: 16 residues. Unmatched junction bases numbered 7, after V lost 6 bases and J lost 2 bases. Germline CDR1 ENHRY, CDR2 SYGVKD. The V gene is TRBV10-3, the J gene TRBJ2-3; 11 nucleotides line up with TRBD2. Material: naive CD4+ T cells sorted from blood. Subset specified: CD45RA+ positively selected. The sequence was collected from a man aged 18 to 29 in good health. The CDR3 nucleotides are TGTGCCATCAGCCTGACTAGCGGGGCTACCACAGATACGCAGTATTTT. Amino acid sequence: CAISLTSGATTDTQYF.